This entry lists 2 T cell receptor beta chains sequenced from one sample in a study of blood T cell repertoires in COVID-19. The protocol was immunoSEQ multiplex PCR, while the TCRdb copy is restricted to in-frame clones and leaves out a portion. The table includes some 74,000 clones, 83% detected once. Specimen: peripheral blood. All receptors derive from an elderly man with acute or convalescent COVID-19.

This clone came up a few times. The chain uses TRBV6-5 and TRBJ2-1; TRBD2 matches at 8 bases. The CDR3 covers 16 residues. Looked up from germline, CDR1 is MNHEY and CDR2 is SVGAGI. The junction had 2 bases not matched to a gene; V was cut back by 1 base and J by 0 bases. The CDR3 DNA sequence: TGTGCCAGCAGTTACTGGCGGGAGGCCTCCTACAATGAGCAGTTCTTC. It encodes CASSYWREASYNEQFF.

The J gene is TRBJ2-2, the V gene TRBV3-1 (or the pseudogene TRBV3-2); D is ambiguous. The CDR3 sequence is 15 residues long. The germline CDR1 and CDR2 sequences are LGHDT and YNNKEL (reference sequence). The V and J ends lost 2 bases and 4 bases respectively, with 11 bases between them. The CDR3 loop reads CASSQSQIFTGELFF. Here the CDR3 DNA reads TGTGCCAGCAGCCAATCCCAGATTTTCACCGGGGAGCTGTTTTTT.